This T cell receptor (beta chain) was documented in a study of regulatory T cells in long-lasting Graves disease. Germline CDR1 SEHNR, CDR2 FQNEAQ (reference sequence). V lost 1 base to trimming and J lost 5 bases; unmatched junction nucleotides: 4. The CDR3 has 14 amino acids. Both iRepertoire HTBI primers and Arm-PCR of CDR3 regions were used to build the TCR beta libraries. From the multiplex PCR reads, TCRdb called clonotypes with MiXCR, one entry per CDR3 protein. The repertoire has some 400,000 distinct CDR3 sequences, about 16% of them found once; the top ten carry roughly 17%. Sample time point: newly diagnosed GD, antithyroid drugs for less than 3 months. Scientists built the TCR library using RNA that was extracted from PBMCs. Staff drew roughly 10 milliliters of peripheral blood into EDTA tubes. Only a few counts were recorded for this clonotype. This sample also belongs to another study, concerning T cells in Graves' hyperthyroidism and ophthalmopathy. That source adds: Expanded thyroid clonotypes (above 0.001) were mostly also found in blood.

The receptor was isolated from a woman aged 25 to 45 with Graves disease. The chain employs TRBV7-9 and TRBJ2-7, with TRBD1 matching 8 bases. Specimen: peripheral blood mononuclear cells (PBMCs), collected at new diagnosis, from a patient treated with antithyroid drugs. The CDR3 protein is CASSLGQGSNEQYF. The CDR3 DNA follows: TGTGCCAGCAGCTTAGGACAGGGGTCCAACGAGCAGTACTTC.